This entry is about one T cell receptor (beta chain). This CDR3 has 17 amino acids. V shed 0 bases, J shed 8 bases, and the junction held 13 bases outside the gene matches. Germline values: CDR1 LGHNA, CDR2 YSLEER. Survey-level immunoSEQ sequencing profiled the TCR beta repertoire. Using immunoSEQ multiplex PCR, the repertoire was profiled, and TCRdb retains in-frame clones only, with some absent. There are 55,000 to 70,000 clones in the sample; approximately 92% occur only once, and approximately 4.4% lies in the top ten. The sequencing sample was made of PBMCs. The gene calls are TRBV4-3 and TRBJ1-5; 7 nucleotides agree with TRBD1. The sequence derives from a man aged 35-49 years with rheumatoid arthritis. The CDR3, as DNA: TGCGCCAGCAGCCAAGATCGGGCTGCAGGGGGAAGAGAGCCCCAGCATTTT. This codes for CASSQDRAAGGREPQHF.